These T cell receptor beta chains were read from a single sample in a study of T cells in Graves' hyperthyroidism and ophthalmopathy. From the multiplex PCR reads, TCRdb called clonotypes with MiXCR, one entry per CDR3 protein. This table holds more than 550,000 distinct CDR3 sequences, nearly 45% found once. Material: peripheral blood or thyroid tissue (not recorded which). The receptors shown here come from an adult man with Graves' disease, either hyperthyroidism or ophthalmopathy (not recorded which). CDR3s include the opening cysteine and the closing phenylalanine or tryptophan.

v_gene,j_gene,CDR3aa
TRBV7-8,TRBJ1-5,CASSSSESNQPQHF
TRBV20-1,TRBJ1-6,CSAQNGGGSPLHF
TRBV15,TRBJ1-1,CATSRRQLNTEAFF
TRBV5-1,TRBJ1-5,CASSLGIGGGNQPQHF
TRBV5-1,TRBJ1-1,CASSSGRGTGTEAFF
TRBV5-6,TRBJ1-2,CASSSLGLGYTF
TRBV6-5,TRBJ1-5,CASSYSTGGPQPQHF
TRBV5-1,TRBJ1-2,CASSGIGDYGYTF
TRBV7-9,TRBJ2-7,CASSLVGSGGVYEQYF
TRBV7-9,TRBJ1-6,CASSQQPSNNSPLHF
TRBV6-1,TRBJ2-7,CASSRWARGSYEQYF
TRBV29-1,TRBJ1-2,CSVAGPYGYTF
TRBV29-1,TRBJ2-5,CSVSRDGETQYF
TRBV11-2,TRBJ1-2,CASSSPGPVLRYTF
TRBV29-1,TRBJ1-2,CSVVERTAYGYTF
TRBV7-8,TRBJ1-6,CASSLGRGSVNSPLHF
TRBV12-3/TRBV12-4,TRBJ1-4,CATTDNRVTNEKLFF
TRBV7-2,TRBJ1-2,CASSLMVEYGYTF
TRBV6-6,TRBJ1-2,CASIWGGTSEGYTF
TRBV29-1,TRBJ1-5,CSVERGVTGQGLQPQHF
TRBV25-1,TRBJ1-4,CASSVMGQGASGEKLFF
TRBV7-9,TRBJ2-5,CASSLGVQPQETQYF
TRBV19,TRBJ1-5,CASRQTGYRPNQPQHF
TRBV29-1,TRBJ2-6,CSVGGTGVTGANVLTF
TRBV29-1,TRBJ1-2,CSAVIYPDKSYGYTF
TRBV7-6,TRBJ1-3,CASRPTGNTIYF
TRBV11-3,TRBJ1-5,CASSLDDGGQPQHF
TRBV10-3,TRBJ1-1,CAISYGHATTEAFF
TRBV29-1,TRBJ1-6,CSVATSDTSSPLHF
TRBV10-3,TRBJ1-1,CAISRTGATEAFF
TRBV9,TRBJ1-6,CASKDRGFSDSPLHF
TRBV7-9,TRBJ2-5,CASSQRGETQYF